The 16 T cell receptor beta chains in this list originate from one sample, sequenced in a study of blood T cell repertoires in COVID-19. This table comes from immunoSEQ multiplex PCR, and its TCRdb copy is limited to in-frame clones, with some not included. The data contain 150,000 to 200,000 clones, roughly 76% of them singletons. The sequencing sample was made of peripheral blood. These TCRs come from a woman between 50 and 59 years old with active or convalescent COVID-19.

The chain is built from TRBV6-1 and TRBJ1-1; 7 positions match TRBD1. V lost 1 base to trimming and J lost 8 bases; unmatched junction nucleotides: 7. Germline values: CDR1 MNHNS, CDR2 SASEGT. The CDR3 covers 14 residues. The CDR3 loop is CASSEVHQDREAFF. The CDR3 DNA sequence: TGTGCCAGCAGTGAAGTGCATCAGGACAGGGAAGCTTTCTTT.

Of note for this clone: At one end, the junction sequence differs from germline, possibly due to a read error. V usage is TRBV19 and J usage is TRBJ2-7; D is possibly TRBD2 (5 bases). Looked up from germline, CDR1 is LNHDA and CDR2 is SQIVND (reference sequence). The length of the CDR3 is 11 residues. CDR3 in amino acids: CASRIEGDPHF. In nucleotides, the CDR3 is TGTGCCAGTAGGATTGAGGGTGACCCGCACTTC.

V usage is TRBV4-1 and J usage is TRBJ1-1, with D possibly TRBD1 on 5 matching bases. This CDR3 has 15 amino acids. Between the trimmed V and J ends, which lost 0 bases and 1 base, there was a span of 9 bases. Germline values: CDR1 MGHRA, CDR2 YSYEKL. The CDR3 coding sequence is TGCGCCAGCAGCCAAGAGTCCAGGGCGAACACTGAAGCTTTCTTT. It is translated as CASSQESRANTEAFF.

The chain has TRBV10-3 and TRBJ2-1; D not resolved. Germline V gene sequence: CDR1 ENHRY, CDR2 SYGVKD. Trimming stripped 6 bases from V and 0 bases from J, with 9 bases between. The CDR3 has 14 amino acids. CDR3 in DNA: TGTGCCATCAGGGCAGGCCCCTCCTACAATGAGCAGTTCTTC. Translating it yields CAIRAGPSYNEQFF.

The chain uses TRBV3-1 (or the pseudogene TRBV3-2) and TRBJ1-3; D is unclear. The CDR3 is 12 amino acids. With 4 bases removed from V and 4 bases from J, the gap between germline ends came to 5 bases. In germline, CDR1 is LGHDT, CDR2 YNNKEL (reference sequence). DNA of the CDR3: TGTGCCAGCAGCCCGGTGGGAAACACCATATATTTT. It encodes CASSPVGNTIYF.

This clone was seen a single time. The chain recombines TRBV30 with TRBJ1-1; TRBD1 is a possible D gene (6 bases). Trimming pared 1 base from V and 0 bases from J, leaving 9 bases between. The germline V gene encodes CDR1 GTSNPN and CDR2 SVGIG (reference sequence). This CDR3 has 14 amino acids. The CDR3 DNA reads TGTGCCTGGAGTGCTGACAGGTTGAACACTGAAGCTTTCTTT. Its translation: CAWSADRLNTEAFF.

This clone was observed a handful of times. The rearrangement uses TRBV24-1 and TRBJ1-5, with D unclear. The CDR3 contains 21 residues. Trimming stripped 0 bases from V and 2 bases from J, with 25 bases between. Germline-derived CDR1 and CDR2 are KGHDR and SFDVKD. This CDR3 reads CATSDLLEGPVATIRNQPQHF. The DNA of the CDR3 is TGTGCCACCAGTGATTTGCTGGAGGGCCCGGTCGCTACAATACGCAATCAGCCCCAGCATTTT.

The genes are TRBV28 and TRBJ1-2, with D uncertain. V lost 1 base to trimming and J lost 5 bases, with 5 bases between them. CDR3 length: 12 residues. CDR1 and CDR2 (germline): MDHEN, SYDVKM. This chain's CDR3 is CASSLSLYGYTF. The CDR3 bases are TGTGCCAGCAGTTTATCACTGTATGGCTACACCTTC.

The rearrangement joins TRBV12-3 or TRBV12-4 to TRBJ2-1, with D possibly matching TRBD1 (5 bases). The CDR3 runs to 13 residues. The ends were cut back, 5 bases at V and 6 bases at J, with 11 bases in the middle. CDR3: CASSVRQSNEQFF. In DNA, the CDR3 is TGTGCCAGCAGTGTGCGACAGTCCAATGAGCAGTTCTTC.

This clone was recorded a few times. The sample carries other DNA sequences with the same CDR3. The chain has TRBV4-2 and TRBJ1-5; the match to TRBD1 covers 7 bases. Germline V gene data show CDR1 as LGHNA and CDR2 as YNFKEQ. The CDR3 is 13 residues long. The V segment lost 0 bases and the J segment 7 bases; nucleotides outside the gene matches: 0. The CDR3 reads CASSQDRGQPQHF. In nucleotides, the CDR3 is TGTGCCAGCAGCCAAGACAGGGGGCAGCCCCAGCATTTT.

The chain has TRBV19 and TRBJ1-5; 8 bases fit TRBD1. This CDR3 has 18 residues. V gave up 5 bases and J gave up 0 bases; unmatched junction bases: 12. The germline CDR1 and CDR2 sequences are LNHDA and SQIVND (reference sequence). The DNA of the CDR3 is TGTGCCAGTAGTGCGGACAGGGAGAAGTGGGATAGCAATCAGCCCCAGCATTTT. Translated, it gives CASSADREKWDSNQPQHF.

This chain uses TRBV7-9 with TRBJ1-3, with TRBD1 identical over 11 bases. CDR1 SEHNR and CDR2 FQNEAQ come from the germline V gene (reference sequence). This CDR3 has 16 residues. With 5 bases clipped from V and 2 bases from J, the junction kept 5 bases outside the gene matches. The CDR3 DNA is TGTGCCAGCAGCACTAGGACAGGGGGCGCTGGAAACACCATATATTTT. Its translation: CASSTRTGGAGNTIYF.

The rearrangement links TRBV28 to TRBJ1-6; D possibly corresponds to TRBD1 (6 bases). Per the germline V gene, CDR1 is MDHEN and CDR2 is SYDVKM. This CDR3 is 15 amino acids long. Between the trimmed V and J ends, which lost 3 bases and 7 bases, there was a span of 13 bases. The CDR3 nucleotides are TGTGCCAGCAGTTTTCAGGGGTTGAAGAATTCACCCCTCCACTTT. It codes for CASSFQGLKNSPLHF.

The chain uses TRBV4-3 and TRBJ2-3; D perhaps matches TRBD1 (6 bases). From germline, CDR1 is LGHNA and CDR2 YSLEER. V lost 1 base, J lost 6 bases, and 11 bases lay in between. This CDR3 comprises 14 residues. CDR3 bases: TGCGCCAGCAGCCAAGGACAGGACGGGGATACGCAGTATTTT. Translated, it gives CASSQGQDGDTQYF.

The rearrangement links TRBV6-5 to TRBJ2-7; D is perhaps TRBD2 (6 bases). The V gene's germline CDR1 is MNHEY and CDR2 SVGAGI. V lost 7 bases and J 5 bases, leaving 18 bases between the germline ends. The CDR3 runs 14 residues. This chain's CDR3 is CASIGVAGIDEQYF. In DNA form, the CDR3 reads TGTGCCAGCATTGGAGTGGCGGGAATCGACGAGCAGTACTTC.

V is TRBV27 and J is TRBJ2-7, with 7 nucleotides matching TRBD1. The V segment lost 5 bases and the J segment 3 bases; nucleotides outside the gene matches: 7. The germline V gene has CDR1 MNHEY and CDR2 SMNVEV (reference sequence). The CDR3 runs to 14 residues. The CDR3 is CASSGTGTDYEQYF. Written as DNA, the CDR3 is TGTGCCAGCAGTGGGACCGGGACAGACTACGAGCAGTACTTC.